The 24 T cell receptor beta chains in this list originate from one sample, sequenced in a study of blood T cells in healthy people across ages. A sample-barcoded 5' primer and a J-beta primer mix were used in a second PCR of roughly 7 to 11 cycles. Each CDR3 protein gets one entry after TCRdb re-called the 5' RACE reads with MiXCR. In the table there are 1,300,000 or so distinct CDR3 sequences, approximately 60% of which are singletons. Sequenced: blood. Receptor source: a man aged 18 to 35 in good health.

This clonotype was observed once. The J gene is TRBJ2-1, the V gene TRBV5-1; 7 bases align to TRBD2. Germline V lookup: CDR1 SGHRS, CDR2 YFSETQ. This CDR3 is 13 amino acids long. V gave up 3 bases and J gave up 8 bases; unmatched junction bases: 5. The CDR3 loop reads CASSSRLADEQFF. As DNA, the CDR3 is TGCGCCAGCAGCTCCCGACTAGCTGATGAGCAGTTCTTC.

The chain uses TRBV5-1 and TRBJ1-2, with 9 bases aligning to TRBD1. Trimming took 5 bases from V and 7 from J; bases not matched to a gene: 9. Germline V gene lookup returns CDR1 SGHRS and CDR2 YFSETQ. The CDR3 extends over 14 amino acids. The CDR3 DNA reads TGCGCCAGCAGAGAACAGGGGGCGGTAGGTGGCTACACCTTC. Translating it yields CASREQGAVGGYTF.

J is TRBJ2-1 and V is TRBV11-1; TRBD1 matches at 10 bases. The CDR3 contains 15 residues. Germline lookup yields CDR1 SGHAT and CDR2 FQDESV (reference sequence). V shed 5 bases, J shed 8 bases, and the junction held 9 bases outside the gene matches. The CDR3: CASSLRDRGSDEQFF. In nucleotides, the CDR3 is TGTGCCAGCAGCCTTCGGGACAGGGGCTCAGATGAGCAGTTCTTC.

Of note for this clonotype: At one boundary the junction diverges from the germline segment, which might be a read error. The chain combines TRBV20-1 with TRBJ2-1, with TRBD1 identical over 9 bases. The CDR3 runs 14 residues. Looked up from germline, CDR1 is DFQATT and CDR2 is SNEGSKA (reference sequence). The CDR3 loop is CSARPGQGANEQFF. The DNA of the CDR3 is TGTAGTGCTAGACCGGGACAGGGAGCCAATGAACAGTTCTTC.

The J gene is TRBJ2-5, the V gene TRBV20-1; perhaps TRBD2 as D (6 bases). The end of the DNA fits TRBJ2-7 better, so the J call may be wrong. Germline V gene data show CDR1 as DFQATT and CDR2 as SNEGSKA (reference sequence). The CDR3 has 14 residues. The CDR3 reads CSAPVLAVSYEQYF. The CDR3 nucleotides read TGCAGTGCCCCAGTGTTAGCGGTCTCCTACGAGCAGTACTTC.

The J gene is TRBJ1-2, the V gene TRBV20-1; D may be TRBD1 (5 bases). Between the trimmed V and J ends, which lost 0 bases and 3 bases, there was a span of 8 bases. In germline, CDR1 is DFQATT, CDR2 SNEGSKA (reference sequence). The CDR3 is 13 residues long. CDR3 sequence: CSARESGYYGYTF. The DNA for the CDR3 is TGCAGTGCTAGAGAGTCAGGGTACTATGGCTACACCTTC.

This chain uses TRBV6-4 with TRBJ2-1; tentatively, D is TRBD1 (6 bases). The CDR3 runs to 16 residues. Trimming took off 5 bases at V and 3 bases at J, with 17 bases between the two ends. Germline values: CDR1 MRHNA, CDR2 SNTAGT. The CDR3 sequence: CASSPTRDTSYNEQFF. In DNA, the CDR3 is TGTGCCAGCAGTCCTACCCGGGACACCAGCTACAATGAGCAGTTCTTC.

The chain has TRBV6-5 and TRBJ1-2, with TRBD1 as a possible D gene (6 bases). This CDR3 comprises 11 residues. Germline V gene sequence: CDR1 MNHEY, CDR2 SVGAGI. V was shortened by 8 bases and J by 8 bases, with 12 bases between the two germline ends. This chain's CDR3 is CASLFGGGYTF. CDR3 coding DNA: TGTGCCAGCTTATTCGGGGGCGGCTACACCTTC.

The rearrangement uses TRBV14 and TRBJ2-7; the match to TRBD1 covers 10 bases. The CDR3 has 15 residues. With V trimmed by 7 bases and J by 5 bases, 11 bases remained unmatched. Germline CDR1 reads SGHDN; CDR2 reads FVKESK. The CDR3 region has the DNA TGTGCCAGCAAGACAACCGGGACAGGGGACCACGAGCAGTACTTC. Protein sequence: CASKTTGTGDHEQYF.

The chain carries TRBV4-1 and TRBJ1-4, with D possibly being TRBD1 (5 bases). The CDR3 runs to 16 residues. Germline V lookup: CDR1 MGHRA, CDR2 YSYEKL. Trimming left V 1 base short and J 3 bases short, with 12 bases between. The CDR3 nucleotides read TGCGCCAGCAGCCAAGGACCCAGGGTTGCTAATGAAAAACTGTTTTTT. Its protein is CASSQGPRVANEKLFF.

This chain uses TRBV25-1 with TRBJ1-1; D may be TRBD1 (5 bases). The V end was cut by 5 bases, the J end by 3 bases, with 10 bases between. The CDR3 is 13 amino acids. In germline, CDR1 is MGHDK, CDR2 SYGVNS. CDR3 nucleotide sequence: TGTGCCAGCAGTATTCCGGGGGACACTGAAGCTTTCTTT. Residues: CASSIPGDTEAFF.

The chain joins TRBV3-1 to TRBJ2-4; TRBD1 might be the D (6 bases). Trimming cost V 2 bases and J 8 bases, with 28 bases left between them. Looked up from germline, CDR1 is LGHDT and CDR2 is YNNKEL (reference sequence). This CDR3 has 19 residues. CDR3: CASSQRIRTDPVPRDIQYF. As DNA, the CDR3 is TGTGCCAGCAGCCAAAGGATCCGGACAGACCCCGTGCCCAGGGACATTCAGTACTTC.

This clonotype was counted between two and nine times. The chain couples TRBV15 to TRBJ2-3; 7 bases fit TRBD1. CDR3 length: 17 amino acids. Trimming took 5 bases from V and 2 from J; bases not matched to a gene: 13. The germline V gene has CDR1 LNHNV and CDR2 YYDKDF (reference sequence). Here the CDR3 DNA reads TGTGCCACCAGCGGATCCTCGGCTCAGGGGGTCACAGATACGCAGTATTTT. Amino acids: CATSGSSAQGVTDTQYF.

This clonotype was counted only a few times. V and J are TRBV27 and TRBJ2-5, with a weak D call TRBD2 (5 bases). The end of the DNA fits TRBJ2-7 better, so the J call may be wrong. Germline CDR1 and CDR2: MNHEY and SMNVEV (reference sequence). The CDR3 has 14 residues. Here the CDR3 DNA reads TGTGCCAGCAGTCCTTCCCCGGGGTTATACGAGCAGTACTTC. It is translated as CASSPSPGLYEQYF.

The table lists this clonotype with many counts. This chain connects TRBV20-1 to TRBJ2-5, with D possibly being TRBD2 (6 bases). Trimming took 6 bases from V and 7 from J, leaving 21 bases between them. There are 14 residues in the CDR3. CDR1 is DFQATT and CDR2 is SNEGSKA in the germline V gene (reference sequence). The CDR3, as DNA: TGCAGTGCCCTGTCCGGGGGTGATCTAGCGACCCAGTACTTC. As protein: CSALSGGDLATQYF.

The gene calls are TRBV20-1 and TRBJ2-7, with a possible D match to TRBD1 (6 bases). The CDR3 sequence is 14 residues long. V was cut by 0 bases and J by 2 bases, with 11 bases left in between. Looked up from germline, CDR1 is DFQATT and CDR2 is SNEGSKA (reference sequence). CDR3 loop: CSARDQTGAYEQYF. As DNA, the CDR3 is TGCAGTGCTAGAGACCAGACAGGCGCCTACGAGCAGTACTTC.

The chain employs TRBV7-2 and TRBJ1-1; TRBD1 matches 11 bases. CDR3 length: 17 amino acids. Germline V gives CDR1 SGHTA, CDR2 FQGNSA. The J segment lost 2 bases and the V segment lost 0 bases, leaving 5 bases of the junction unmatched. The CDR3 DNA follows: TGTGCCAGCAGCTTAGCCCAGGACAGGGGGCGAAACACTGAAGCTTTCTTT. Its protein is CASSLAQDRGRNTEAFF.

The CDR3 bases are TGTGCCAGCAGTTTGCAGGGATTCGACACTGAAGCTTTCTTT. Its protein is CASSLQGFDTEAFF. This chain connects TRBV12-3 or TRBV12-4 to TRBJ1-1; a possible D gene is TRBD1 (5 bases). V was cut by 3 bases and J by 3 bases, with 11 bases left in between. The CDR3 is 14 residues long.

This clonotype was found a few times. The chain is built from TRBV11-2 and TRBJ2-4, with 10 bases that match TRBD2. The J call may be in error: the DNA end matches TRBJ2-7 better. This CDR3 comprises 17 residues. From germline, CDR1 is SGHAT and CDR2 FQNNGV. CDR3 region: CASSLDRLAGVRYEQYF. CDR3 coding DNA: TGTGCCAGCAGCTTAGACAGGCTAGCGGGGGTTAGGTACGAGCAGTACTTC.

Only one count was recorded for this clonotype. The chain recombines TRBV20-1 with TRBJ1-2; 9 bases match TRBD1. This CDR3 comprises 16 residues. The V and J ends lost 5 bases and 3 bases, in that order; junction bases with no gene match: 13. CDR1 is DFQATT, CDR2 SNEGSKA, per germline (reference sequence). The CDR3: CSALPRDREFYYGYTF. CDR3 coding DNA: TGCAGTGCTCTCCCAAGGGACAGGGAGTTTTACTATGGCTACACCTTC.

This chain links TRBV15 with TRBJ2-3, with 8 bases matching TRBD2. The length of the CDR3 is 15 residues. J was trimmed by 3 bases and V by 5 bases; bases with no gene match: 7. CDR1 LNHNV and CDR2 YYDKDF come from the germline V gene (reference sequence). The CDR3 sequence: CATSGGGFLTDTQYF. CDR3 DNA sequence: TGTGCCACCAGCGGCGGGGGGTTTCTGACAGATACGCAGTATTTT.

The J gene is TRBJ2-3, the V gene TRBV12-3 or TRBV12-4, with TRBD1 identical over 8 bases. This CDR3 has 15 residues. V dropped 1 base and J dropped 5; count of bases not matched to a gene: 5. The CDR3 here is CASSLGQGAGDTQYF. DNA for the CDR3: TGTGCCAGCAGTTTAGGGCAGGGGGCTGGAGATACGCAGTATTTT.

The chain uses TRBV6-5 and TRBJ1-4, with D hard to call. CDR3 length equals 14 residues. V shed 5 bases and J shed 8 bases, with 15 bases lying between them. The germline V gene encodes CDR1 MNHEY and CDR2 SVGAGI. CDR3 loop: CASSPRTPFEKLFF. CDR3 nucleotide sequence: TGTGCCAGCAGTCCGAGGACCCCGTTCGAAAAACTGTTTTTT.

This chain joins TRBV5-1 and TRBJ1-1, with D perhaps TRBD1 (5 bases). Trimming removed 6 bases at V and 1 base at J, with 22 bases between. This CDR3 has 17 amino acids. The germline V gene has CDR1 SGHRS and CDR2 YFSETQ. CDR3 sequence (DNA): TGCGCCAGCACCTTTAGGACAACCGGGAGGGCGAACACTGAAGCTTTCTTT. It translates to CASTFRTTGRANTEAFF.